The T cell receptor (beta chain) under discussion was sequenced for a study of T cell responses to AZD1222 COVID-19 vaccine. Repertoires were generated with immunoSEQ multiplex PCR, while TCRdb's copy carries only in-frame clones and drops some. Of over 120,000 clones listed, roughly 91% were seen once; the top ten hold 7.5% to 9.5%. The CDR3 consists of 14 residues. V lost 3 bases to trimming and J lost 2 bases, with 10 bases between them. Per the germline V gene, CDR1 is LNHDA and CDR2 is SQIVND (reference sequence). Worth noting for this clone: Its antigen is still unknown.

General observations from the study: Clonal diversity was possibly underestimated, and white British individuals and females predominated among donors. Repertoire samples came only from after the peak T cell response. Dominant at 160-218 and 743-854, vaccine-associated CD4 TCRs also spanned spike.

The source of this sequence is an adult in good health. The chain has TRBV19 and TRBJ2-5, with D uncertain. This sample comprised peripheral blood, obtained on day 0 of AZD1222 vaccination. The CDR3 nucleotides are TGTGCCAGTAGTATTACCTGGGAACAAGAGACCCAGTACTTC. It codes for CASSITWEQETQYF.